This TCR beta chain originates from a study of identical twins. Study-wide results and limits: Fewer insertions were carried by abundant cord blood beta clonotypes, but none was seen in memory repertoires. Twins' excess sharing was less marked for out-of-frame beta sequences.

Looked up from germline, CDR1 is ENHRY and CDR2 is SYGVKD. This CDR3 contains 15 residues. V was pared by 0 bases and J by 2 bases, with 10 bases between. For this clonotype: The antigen remains undetermined.

TCRdb re-analysed the 5' RACE reads in MiXCR, keeping a single row per CDR3 protein. The repertoire holds about 720,000 distinct CDR3 sequences, with around a sixth as singletons. Separately, the same data were catalogued under a study of T cells expressing NK-cell markers. This second study says: In the group of eight sequenced donors, seven were HCMV-seropositive and one was seronegative. An anti-gamma-delta TCR antibody was added in several experiments. It restricted sorting to alpha-beta TCR-expressing T cells.

The chain has TRBV10-3 and TRBJ2-5; D is ambiguous. The sequenced sample consisted of PBMCs. This clonotype was sampled from a woman under 30 in good health. The CDR3 loop reads CAISESMTPQETQYF. CDR3 nucleotides: TGTGCCATCAGTGAGTCTATGACGCCGCAAGAGACCCAGTACTTC.